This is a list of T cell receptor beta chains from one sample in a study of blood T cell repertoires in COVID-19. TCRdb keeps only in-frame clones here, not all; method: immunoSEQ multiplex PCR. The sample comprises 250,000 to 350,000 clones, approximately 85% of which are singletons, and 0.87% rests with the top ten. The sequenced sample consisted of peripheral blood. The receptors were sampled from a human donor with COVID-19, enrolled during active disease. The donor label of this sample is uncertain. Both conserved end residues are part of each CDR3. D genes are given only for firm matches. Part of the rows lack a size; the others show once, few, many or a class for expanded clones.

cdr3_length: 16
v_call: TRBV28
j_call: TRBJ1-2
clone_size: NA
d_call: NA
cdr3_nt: TGTGCCAGCAGTTTATGGGGATTTCGCGGGCCCAATGGCTACACCTTC
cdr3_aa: CASSLWGFRGPNGYTF

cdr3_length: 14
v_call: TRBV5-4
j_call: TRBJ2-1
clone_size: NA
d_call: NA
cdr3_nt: TGTGCCAGCAGCCCCCGGGGCAGGGGCAATGAGCAGTTCTTC
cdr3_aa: CASSPRGRGNEQFF

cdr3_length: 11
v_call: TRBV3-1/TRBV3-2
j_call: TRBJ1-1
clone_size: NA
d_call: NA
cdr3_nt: TGTGCCAGCACCGCAGGGATTGAAGCTTTCTTT
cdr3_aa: CASTAGIEAFF

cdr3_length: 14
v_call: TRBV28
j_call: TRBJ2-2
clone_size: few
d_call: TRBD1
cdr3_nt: TGTGCCGTCGCGGGACAGGGGAGGGCCGGGGAGCTGTTTTTT
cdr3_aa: CAVAGQGRAGELFF

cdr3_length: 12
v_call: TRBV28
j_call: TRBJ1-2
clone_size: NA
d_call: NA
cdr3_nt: TGTGCCAGCAGTTTAGGGGGGGTTGGCTACACCTTC
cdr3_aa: CASSLGGVGYTF

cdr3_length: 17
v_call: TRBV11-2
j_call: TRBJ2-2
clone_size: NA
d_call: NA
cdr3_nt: TGTGCCAGCAGCTTAGTATATGGCCCGGGGGACACCGGGGAGCTGTTTTTT
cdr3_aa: CASSLVYGPGDTGELFF

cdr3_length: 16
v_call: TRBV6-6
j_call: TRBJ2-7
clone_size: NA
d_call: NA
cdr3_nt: TGTGCCAGCAGTTACGGGGCGGGACGGTCGGGCTACGAGCAGTACTTC
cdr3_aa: CASSYGAGRSGYEQYF

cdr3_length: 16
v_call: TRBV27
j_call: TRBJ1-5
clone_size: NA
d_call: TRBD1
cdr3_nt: TGTGCCAGCAGTTCGCGAGAAGGGGGCAACAATCAGCCCCAGCATTTT
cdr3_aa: CASSSREGGNNQPQHF

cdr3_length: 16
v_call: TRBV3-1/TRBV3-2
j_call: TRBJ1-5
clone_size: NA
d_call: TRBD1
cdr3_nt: TGTGCCAGCAGCCCCCGGGGACAGGGGTTTCCTCAGCCCCAGCATTTT
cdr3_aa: CASSPRGQGFPQPQHF

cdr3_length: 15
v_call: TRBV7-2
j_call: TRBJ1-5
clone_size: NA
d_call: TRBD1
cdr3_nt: TGTGCCAGCAGCTTAGCGCTACAGGGGGCACAGCCCCAGCATTTT
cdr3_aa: CASSLALQGAQPQHF

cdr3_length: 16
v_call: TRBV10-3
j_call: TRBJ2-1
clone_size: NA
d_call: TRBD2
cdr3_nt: TGTGCCACAGCTTTTGGCGGGGGAAGCTCCTACAATGAGCAGTTCTTC
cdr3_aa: CATAFGGGSSYNEQFF

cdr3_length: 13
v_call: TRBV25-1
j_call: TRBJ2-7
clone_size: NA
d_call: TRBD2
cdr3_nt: TGTGCCACCGCTAGCGGGGGGACCTACGAGCAGTACTTC
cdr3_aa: CATASGGTYEQYF

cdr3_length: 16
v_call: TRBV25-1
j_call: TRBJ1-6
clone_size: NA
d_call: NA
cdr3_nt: TGTGCCAGCAGTGATTCCCGGGGGGTGGGTAATTCACCCCTCCACTTT
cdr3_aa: CASSDSRGVGNSPLHF

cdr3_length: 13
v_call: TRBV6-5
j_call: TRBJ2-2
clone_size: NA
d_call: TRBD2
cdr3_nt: TGTGCCACCTGCCGGGGGGAGTGGGGGGAGCTGTTTTTT
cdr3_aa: CATCRGEWGELFF

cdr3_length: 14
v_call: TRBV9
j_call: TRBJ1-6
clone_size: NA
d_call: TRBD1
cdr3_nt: TGTGCCAGCAGCACCACAGGGGAAAATTCACCCCTCCACTTT
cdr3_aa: CASSTTGENSPLHF

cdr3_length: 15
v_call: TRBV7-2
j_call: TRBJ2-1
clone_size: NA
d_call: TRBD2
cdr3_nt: TGTGCCAGCAGCTTAAGCGGTACCCGGACTAGCCTTCAGTTCTTC
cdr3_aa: CASSLSGTRTSLQFF

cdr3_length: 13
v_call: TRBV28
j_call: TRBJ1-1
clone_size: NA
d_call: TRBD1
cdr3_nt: TGTGCCAGCCTCGGACAGGGGGGGACTGAAGCTTTCTTT
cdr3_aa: CASLGQGGTEAFF

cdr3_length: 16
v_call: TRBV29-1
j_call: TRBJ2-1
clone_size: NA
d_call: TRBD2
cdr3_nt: TGCAGCGTTGACGGTCTAGCGGGAGGCTCCTACAATGAGCAGTTCTTC
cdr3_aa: CSVDGLAGGSYNEQFF

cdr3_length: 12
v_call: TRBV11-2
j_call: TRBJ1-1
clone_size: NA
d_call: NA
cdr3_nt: TGTGCCAGCAGCTTCGGTATAACTGAAGCTTTCTTT
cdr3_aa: CASSFGITEAFF

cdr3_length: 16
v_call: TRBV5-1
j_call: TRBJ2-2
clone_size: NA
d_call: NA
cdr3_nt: TGCGCCAGCAGCTTGGTGCAGGGGGCGGGAGCCGGGGAGCTGTTTTTT
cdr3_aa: CASSLVQGAGAGELFF

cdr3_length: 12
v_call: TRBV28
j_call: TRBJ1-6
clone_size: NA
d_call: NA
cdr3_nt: TGTGCCAGCACCCAACACCATTCACCCCTCCACTTT
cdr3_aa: CASTQHHSPLHF

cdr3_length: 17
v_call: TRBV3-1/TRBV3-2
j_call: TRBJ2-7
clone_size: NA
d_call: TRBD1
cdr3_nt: TGTGCCAGCAGCCAAGATCGGGCGACAGGGAGTACCTACGAGCAGTACTTC
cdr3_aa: CASSQDRATGSTYEQYF

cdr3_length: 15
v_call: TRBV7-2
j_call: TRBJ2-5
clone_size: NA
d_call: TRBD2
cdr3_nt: TGTGCCAGCAGCCGCCTTGGCGGGGGTCAAGAGACCCAGTACTTC
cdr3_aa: CASSRLGGGQETQYF

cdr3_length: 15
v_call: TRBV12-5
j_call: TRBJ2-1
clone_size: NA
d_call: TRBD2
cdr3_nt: TGTGCTAGTGGTTTGTGGCCTAGCGGGAACAATGAGCAGTTCTTC
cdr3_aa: CASGLWPSGNNEQFF

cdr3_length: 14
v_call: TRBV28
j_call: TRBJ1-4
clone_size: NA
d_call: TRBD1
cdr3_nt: TGTGCCAGCAGGGGGACAGGGGGAGGTGAAAAACTGTTTTTT
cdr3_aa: CASRGTGGGEKLFF

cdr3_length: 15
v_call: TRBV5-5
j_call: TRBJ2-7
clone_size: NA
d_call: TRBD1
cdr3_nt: TGTGCCAGCAGCACACAATGGGGGACAGGGGTCGAGCAGTACTTC
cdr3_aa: CASSTQWGTGVEQYF

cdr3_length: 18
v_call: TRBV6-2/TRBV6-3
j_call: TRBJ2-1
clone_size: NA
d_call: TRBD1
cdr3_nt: TGTGCCAGCAGTTACACAGAAGGGACAGGGAGCTCCTACAATGAGCAGTTCTTC
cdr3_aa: CASSYTEGTGSSYNEQFF

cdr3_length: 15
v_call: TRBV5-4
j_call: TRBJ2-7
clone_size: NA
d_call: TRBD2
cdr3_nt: TGTGCCAGCAGCCGGGGGGGGGTACCTAGTAACGAGCAGTACTTC
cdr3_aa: CASSRGGVPSNEQYF

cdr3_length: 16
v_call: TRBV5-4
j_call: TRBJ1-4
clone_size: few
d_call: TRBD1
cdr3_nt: TGTGCCAGCAGCTCAAAACGGGACAGTAGGAATGAAAAACTGTTTTTT
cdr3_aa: CASSSKRDSRNEKLFF

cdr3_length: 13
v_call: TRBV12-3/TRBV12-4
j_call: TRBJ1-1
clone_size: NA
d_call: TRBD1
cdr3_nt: TGTGCCAGCAGCCAGGGGGTGAACACTGAAGCTTTCTTT
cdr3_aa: CASSQGVNTEAFF

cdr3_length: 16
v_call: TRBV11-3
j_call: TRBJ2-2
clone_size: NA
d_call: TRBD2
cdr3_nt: TGTGCCAGCAGCCTAGCTAGCGGGAGGGCCACCGGGGAGCTGTTTTTT
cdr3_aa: CASSLASGRATGELFF

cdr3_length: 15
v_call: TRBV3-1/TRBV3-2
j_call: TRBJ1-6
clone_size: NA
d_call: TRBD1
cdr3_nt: TGTGCCAGCAGCCTCGGACAGGGGGCCCATTCACCCCTCCACTTT
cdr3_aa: CASSLGQGAHSPLHF

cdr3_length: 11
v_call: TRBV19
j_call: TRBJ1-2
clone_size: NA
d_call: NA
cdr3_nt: TGTGCCGGAAGTCAGGGCTATGGCTACACCTTC
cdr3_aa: CAGSQGYGYTF

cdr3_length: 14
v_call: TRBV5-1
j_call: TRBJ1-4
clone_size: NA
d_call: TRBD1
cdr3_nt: TGCGCCAGCAGCTTGGTACAGGGGACAGGAAAACTGTTTTTT
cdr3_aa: CASSLVQGTGKLFF

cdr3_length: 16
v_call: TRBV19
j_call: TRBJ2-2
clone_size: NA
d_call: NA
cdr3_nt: TGTGCCAGTAGCCGATCCTCGACTAGTGGGGCCGGGGAGCTGTTTTTT
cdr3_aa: CASSRSSTSGAGELFF

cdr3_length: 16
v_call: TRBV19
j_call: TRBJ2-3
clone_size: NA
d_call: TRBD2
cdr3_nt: TGTGCCAGTAGTCCACAGACTAGCGGAGTCGCAGATACGCAGTATTTT
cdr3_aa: CASSPQTSGVADTQYF

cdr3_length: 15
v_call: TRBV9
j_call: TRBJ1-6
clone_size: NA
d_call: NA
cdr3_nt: TGTGCCAGCAGCCCCATTGGACAGAAGTATTCACCCCTCCACTTT
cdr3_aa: CASSPIGQKYSPLHF

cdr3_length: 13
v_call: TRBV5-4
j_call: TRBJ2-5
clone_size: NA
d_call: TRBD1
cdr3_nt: TGTGCCAGCAGCTATTGGGACAGAGAGACCCAGTACTTC
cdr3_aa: CASSYWDRETQYF

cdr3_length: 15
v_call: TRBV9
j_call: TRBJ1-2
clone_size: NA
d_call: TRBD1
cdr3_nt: TGTGCCAGCAGCCTAGGGGGGACAGGGAACTATGGCTACACCTTC
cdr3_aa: CASSLGGTGNYGYTF

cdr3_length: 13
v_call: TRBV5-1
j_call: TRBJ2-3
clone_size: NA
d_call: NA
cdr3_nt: TGCGCCAGCCAAATAAGTAACGGGGATACGCAGTATTTT
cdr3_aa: CASQISNGDTQYF

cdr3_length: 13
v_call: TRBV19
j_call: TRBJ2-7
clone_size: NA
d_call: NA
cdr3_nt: TGTGCCAGTGCTCGGCAGGATTCCTACGAGCAGTACTTC
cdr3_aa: CASARQDSYEQYF

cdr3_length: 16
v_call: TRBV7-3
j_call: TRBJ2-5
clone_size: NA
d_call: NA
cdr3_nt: TGTGCCAGCAGCCCCATAGGGGGGGAGGGCCAAGAGACCCAGTACTTC
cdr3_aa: CASSPIGGEGQETQYF

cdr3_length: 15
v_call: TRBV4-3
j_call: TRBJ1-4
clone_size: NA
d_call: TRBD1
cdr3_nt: TGCGCCAGCAGCCAAGTCCGGGACAGCGACGAAAAACTGTTTTTT
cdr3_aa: CASSQVRDSDEKLFF

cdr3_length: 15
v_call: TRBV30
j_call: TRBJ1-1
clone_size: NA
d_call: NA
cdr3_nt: TGTGCCTGGAGTTTGCTAGGGGCGGTGAACACTGAAGCTTTCTTT
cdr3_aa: CAWSLLGAVNTEAFF

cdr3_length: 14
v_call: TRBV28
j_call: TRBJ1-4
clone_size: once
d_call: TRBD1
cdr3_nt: TGTGCCAGCAGTTGGGGGACAGGGGGGGAAAAACTGTTTTTT
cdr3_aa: CASSWGTGGEKLFF

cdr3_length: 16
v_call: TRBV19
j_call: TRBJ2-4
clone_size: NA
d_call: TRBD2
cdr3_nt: TGTGCCAGTAGTATACCGGGACTAGCGGCACAAAACATTCAGTACTTC
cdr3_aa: CASSIPGLAAQNIQYF

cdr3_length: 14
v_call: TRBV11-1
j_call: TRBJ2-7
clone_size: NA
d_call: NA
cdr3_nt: TGTGCCAGCAGCTTAGCGGGGCTAGAGGACGAGCAGTACTTC
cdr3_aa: CASSLAGLEDEQYF

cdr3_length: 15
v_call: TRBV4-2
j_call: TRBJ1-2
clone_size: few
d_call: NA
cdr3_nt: TGTGCCAGCAGCCAAGAATTCGTCGGGGGCTATGGCTACACCTTC
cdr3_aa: CASSQEFVGGYGYTF

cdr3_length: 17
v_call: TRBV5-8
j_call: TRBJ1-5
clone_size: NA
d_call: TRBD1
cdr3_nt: TGTGCCAGCAGCCATCGGACAGGGCGCTCGGGCAATCAGCCCCAGCATTTT
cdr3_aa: CASSHRTGRSGNQPQHF

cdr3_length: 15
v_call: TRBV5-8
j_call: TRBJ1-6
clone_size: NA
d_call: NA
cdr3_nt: TGTGCCAGCAGCTTGGGTGGCGGGGGTAATTCACCCCTCCACTTT
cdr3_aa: CASSLGGGGNSPLHF

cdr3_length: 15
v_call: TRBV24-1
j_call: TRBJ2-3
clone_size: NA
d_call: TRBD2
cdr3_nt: TGTGCCACCAGTGGTAGAGCGGGAGAGACAGATACGCAGTATTTT
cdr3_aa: CATSGRAGETDTQYF

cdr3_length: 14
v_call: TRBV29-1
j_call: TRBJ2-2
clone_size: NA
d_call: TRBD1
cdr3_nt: TGCAGCGTTGTGGGACAGGGAGGGACCGGGGAGCTGTTTTTT
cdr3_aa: CSVVGQGGTGELFF

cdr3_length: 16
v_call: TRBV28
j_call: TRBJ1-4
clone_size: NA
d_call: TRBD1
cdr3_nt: TGTGCCAGCAAACCTACAGGGGGCGGAGGGTATGAAAAACTGTTTTTT
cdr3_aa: CASKPTGGGGYEKLFF

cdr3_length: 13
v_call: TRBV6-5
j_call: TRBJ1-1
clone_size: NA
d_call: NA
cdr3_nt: TGTGCCAGCAGTTACGGGAGGAACACTGAAGCTTTCTTT
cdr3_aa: CASSYGRNTEAFF

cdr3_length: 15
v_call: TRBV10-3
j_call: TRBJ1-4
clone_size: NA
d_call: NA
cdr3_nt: TGTGCCATCAGTGAGAGGGGTGGAACTAATGAAAAACTGTTTTTT
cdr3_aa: CAISERGGTNEKLFF